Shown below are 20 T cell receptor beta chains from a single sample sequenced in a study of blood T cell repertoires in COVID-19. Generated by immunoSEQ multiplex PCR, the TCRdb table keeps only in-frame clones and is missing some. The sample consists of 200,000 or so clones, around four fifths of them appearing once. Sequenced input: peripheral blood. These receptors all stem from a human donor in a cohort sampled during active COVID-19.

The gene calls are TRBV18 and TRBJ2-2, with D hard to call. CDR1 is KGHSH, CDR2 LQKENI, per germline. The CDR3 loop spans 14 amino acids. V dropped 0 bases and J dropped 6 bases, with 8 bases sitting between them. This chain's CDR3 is CASSPPSLPGELFF. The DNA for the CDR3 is TGTGCCAGCTCACCACCTTCACTCCCCGGGGAGCTGTTTTTT.

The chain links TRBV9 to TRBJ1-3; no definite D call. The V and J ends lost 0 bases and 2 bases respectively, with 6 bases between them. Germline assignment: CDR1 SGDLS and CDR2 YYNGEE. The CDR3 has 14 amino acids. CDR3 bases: TGTGCCAGCAGCGTAGAAGGAGCTGGAAACACCATATATTTT. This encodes CASSVEGAGNTIYF.

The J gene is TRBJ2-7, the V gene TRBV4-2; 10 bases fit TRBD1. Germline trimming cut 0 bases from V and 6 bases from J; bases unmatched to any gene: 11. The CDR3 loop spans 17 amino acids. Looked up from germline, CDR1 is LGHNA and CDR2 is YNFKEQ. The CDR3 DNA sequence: TGTGCCAGCAGCCAAGAGGCTCCGGGACAGGGGCCAATCGAGCAGTACTTC. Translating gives CASSQEAPGQGPIEQYF.

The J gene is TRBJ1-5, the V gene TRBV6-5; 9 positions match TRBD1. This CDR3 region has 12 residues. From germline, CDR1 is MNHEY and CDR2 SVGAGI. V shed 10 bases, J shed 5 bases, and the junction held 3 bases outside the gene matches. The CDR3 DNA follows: TGTGCCACAACAGGGGGCTATCAGCCCCAGCATTTT. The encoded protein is CATTGGYQPQHF.

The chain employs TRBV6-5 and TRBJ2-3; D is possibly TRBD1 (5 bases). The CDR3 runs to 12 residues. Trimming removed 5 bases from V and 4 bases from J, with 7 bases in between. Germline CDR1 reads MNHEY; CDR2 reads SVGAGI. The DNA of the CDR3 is TGTGCCAGCAGTCGACAGCCAGATACGCAGTATTTT. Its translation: CASSRQPDTQYF.

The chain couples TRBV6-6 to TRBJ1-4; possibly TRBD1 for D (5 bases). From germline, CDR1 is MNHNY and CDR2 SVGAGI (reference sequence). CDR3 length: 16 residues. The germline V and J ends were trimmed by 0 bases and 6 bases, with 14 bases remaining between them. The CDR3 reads CASSYSVSREDEKLFF. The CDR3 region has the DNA TGTGCCAGCAGTTACTCGGTCAGCAGGGAGGATGAAAAACTGTTTTTT.

The CDR3 DNA reads as TGTGCCAGCAGCAATTGGGAAAGGGGCCAGGGATCGTATGGCTACACCTTC. As protein: CASSNWERGQGSYGYTF. This chain uses TRBV21-1 with TRBJ1-2; TRBD1 is the table's D call, not checked against the DNA. TRBV21-1 represents a pseudogene. This CDR3 is built from 17 residues.

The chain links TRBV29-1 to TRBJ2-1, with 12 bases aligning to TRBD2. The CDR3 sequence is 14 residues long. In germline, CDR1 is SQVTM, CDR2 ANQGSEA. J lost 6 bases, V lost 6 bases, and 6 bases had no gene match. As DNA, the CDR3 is TGCAGCGTAAGACTAGCGGGAGAGGTCAATGAGCAGTTCTTC. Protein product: CSVRLAGEVNEQFF.

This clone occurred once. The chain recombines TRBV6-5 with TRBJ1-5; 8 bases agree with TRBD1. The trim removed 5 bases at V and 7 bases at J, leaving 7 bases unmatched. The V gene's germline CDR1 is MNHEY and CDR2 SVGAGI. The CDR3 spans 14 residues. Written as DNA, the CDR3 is TGTGCCAGCAGTCCACAGGGGGGCGGCCAGCCCCAGCATTTT. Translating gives CASSPQGGGQPQHF.

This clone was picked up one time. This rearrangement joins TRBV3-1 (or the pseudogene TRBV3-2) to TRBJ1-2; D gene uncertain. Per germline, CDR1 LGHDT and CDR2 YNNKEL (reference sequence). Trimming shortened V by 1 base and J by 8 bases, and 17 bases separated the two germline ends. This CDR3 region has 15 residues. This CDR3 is CASSQGRAASGGYTF. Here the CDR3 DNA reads TGTGCCAGCAGCCAAGGGCGTGCGGCGTCCGGGGGCTACACCTTC.

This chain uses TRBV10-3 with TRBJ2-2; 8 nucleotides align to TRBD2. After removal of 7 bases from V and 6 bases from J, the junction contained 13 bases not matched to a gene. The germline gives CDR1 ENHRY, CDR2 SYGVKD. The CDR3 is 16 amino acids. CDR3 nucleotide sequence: TGTGCCATCACCTCCCGGGCGGGAGGAGGGTCCGGGGAGCTGTTTTTT. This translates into CAITSRAGGGSGELFF.

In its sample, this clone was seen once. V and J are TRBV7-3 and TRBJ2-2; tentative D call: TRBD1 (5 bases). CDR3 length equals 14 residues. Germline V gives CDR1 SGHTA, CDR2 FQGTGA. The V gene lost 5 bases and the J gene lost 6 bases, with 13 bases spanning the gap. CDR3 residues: CASSPGLGAGELFF. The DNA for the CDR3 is TGTGCCAGCAGCCCCGGGTTAGGGGCCGGGGAGCTGTTTTTT.

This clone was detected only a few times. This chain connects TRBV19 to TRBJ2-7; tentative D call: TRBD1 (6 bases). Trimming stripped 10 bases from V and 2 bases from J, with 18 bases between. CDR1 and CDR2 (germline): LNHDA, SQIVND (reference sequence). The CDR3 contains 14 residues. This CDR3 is CATPHGSGAYEQYF. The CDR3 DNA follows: TGTGCCACCCCTCACGGCTCAGGGGCCTACGAGCAGTACTTC.

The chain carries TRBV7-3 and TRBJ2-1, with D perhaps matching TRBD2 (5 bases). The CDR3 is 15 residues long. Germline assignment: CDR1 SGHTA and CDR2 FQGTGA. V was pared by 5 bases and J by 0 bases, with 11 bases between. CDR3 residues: CASSLLGSSYNEQFF. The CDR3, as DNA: TGTGCCAGCAGCCTCCTGGGGAGCTCCTACAATGAGCAGTTCTTC.

As DNA, the CDR3 is TGTGCCTGGAGTGTGGGGAGATACCAAGAGACCCAGTACTTC. This translates into CAWSVGRYQETQYF. The chain combines TRBV30 with TRBJ2-5, with a tentative D call TRBD2 (5 bases). Germline loops: CDR1 GTSNPN, CDR2 SVGIG (reference sequence). The CDR3 is 14 amino acids. V was shortened by 0 bases and J by 0 bases, with 8 bases between the two germline ends. Full variable domain (outside the CDR3, taken from reference TRBV30 and TRBJ2-5): SQTIHQWPATLVQPVGSPLSLECTVEGTSNPNLYWYRQAAGRGLQLLFYSVGIGQISSEVPQNLSASRPQDRQFILSSKKLLLSDSGFYLCAWSVGRYQETQYFGPGTRLLVL.

CDR3 region: CASSSTESPNEKLFF. For the CDR3, the DNA is TGTGCCAGCAGTTCGACAGAGTCGCCTAATGAAAAACTGTTTTTT. J is TRBJ1-4 and V is TRBV6-5, with D perhaps TRBD1 (5 bases). The CDR3 is 15 amino acids. Germline V gene data show CDR1 as MNHEY and CDR2 as SVGAGI. V was pared by 4 bases and J by 3 bases, with 12 bases between.

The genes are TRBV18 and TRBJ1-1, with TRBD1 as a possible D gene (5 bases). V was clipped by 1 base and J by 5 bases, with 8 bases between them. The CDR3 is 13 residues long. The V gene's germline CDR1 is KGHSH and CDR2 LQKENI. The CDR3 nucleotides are TGTGCCAGCTCACCACAAGGGGTAACTGAAGCTTTCTTT. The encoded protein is CASSPQGVTEAFF.

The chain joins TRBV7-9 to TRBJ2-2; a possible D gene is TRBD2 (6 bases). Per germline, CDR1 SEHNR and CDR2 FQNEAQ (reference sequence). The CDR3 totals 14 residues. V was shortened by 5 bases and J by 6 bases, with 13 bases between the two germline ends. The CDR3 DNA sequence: TGTGCCAGCAGCGCGGGACCGCCACCCGGGGAGCTGTTTTTT. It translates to CASSAGPPPGELFF.

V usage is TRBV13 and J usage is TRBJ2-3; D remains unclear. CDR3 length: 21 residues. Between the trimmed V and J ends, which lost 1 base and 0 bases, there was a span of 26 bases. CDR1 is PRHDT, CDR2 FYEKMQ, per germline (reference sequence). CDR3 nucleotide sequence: TGTGCCAGCAGCTTAGTTAGTTCGTTTAGTTATCGACTGGAAAGCACAGATACGCAGTATTTT. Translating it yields CASSLVSSFSYRLESTDTQYF.

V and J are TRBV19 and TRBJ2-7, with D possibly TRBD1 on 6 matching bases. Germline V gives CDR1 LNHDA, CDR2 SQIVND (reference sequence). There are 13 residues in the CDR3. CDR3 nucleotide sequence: TGTGTGGGGGCGGGCCCTAAATCCTACGAGCAGTACTTC. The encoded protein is CVGAGPKSYEQYF.